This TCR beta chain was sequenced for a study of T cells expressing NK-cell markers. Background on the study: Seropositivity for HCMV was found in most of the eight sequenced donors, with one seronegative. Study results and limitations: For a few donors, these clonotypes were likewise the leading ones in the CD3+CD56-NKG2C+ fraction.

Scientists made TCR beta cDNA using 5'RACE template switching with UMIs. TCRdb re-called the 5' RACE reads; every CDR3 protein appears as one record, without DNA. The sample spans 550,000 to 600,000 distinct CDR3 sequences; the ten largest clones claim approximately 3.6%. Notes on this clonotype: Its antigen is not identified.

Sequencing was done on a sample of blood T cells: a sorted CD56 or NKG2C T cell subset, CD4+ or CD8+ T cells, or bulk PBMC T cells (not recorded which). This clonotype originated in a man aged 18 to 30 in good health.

CDR3: CASSRRTGPDEQFF. The gene calls are TRBV4-3 and TRBJ2-1; the D call from TCRdb, TRBD2, cannot be confirmed without DNA. Germline V gene sequence: CDR1 LGHNA, CDR2 YSLEER. This CDR3 is 14 amino acids long.